This TCR beta chain was observed in a study of T cells in Graves' hyperthyroidism and ophthalmopathy. The study's findings and limits: By a 13 V-J model, ophthalmopathy was set apart from stable hyperthyroidism.

This clonotype came up many times. No antigen is known for it. RNA transcripts yielded amplified TCR beta CDR3 regions. Researchers ran a first-round RT-PCR on the TCR CDR3 using the HTBI primer set. One entry per CDR3 protein results from TCRdb running MiXCR on the multiplex PCR reads. The sample includes under 400,000 distinct CDR3 sequences, over 12% seen only once; the top ten take about 20%. Clinical symptoms, serum thyroxine, TRAb, thyroid ultrasound and orbital computed tomography informed diagnoses. It was 10 ml of fresh peripheral blood that supplied the PBMCs. This TCR derives from a woman in her fifties or sixties with Graves' ophthalmopathy. The specimen was blood.

This CDR3 reads CASSLDRVRTEAFF. Written as DNA, the CDR3 is TGCGCCAGCAGCTTGGACAGGGTACGCACTGAAGCTTTCTTT. The chain recombines TRBV5-1 with TRBJ1-1; possible D gene TRBD1, 6 bases. Trimming removed 0 bases at V and 4 bases at J, with 10 bases between. This CDR3 comprises 14 residues. The V gene's germline CDR1 is SGHRS and CDR2 YFSETQ.